Listed here are 7 T cell receptor beta chains from one sample, sequenced in a study of blood T cell repertoires in COVID-19. Repertoires were generated with immunoSEQ multiplex PCR, while TCRdb's copy carries only in-frame clones and drops some. Found here are hundreds of thousands of clones, roughly 88% of them singletons; the top ten hold over 2%. Input material: PBMCs or T cells enriched from blood (not recorded which). These receptors all come from a woman in her fifties or sixties who had recovered from COVID-19.

The chain has TRBV5-1 and TRBJ1-2; tentative D call: TRBD1 (5 bases). The CDR3 loop spans 14 amino acids. Germline loops: CDR1 SGHRS, CDR2 YFSETQ. V lost 3 bases and J lost 2, with 11 bases in between. The CDR3 DNA reads as TGCGCCAGCAGCTCGCTTCAGGGAAACTATGGCTACACCTTC. Translated: CASSSLQGNYGYTF.

The chain employs TRBV28 and TRBJ1-6, with 11 positions matching TRBD1. There are 14 residues in the CDR3. Germline V gives CDR1 MDHEN, CDR2 SYDVKM. Trimming removed 6 bases from V and 6 bases from J; junction bases left unmatched: 1. CDR3 amino acids: CASRGTGGNSPLHF. The CDR3 bases are TGTGCCAGCAGAGGGACAGGGGGTAATTCACCCCTCCACTTT. The complete variable domain, with remaining parts taken from reference TRBV28 and TRBJ1-6, reads DVKVTQSSRYLVKRTGEKVFLECVQDMDHENMFWYRQDPGLGLRLIYFSYDVKMKEKGDIPEGYSVSREKKERFSLILESASTNQTSMYLCASRGTGGNSPLHFGNGTRLTVT.

J is TRBJ2-7 and V is TRBV9; TRBD2 agrees at 14 bases. Germline loops: CDR1 SGDLS, CDR2 YYNGEE. The V gene end was trimmed by 3 bases and the J gene end by 3 bases; junction bases not matched to a gene: 5. The CDR3 covers 16 residues. The CDR3 DNA is TGTGCCAGCAGCGGGACCGGACTAGCGGGGGGCTACGAGCAGTACTTC. Protein product: CASSGTGLAGGYEQYF.

This clone was counted only a few times. This chain links TRBV2 with TRBJ1-4; 9 positions match TRBD1. The CDR3 extends over 16 amino acids. Germline values: CDR1 SNHLY, CDR2 FYNNEI. Trimming took 3 bases from V and 4 from J; bases not matched to a gene: 6. CDR3 DNA: TGTGCCAGCAGTGATTGGGACAGGGCCCTTAATGAAAAACTGTTTTTT. Its translation is CASSDWDRALNEKLFF.

This clone appeared once. This chain joins TRBV12-3 or TRBV12-4 and TRBJ1-2, with D possibly being TRBD1 (6 bases). The CDR3 sequence is 13 residues long. Deletions cut 6 bases from V and 5 bases from J, with 13 bases between. CDR3 region: CASSLGQRYGYTF. As DNA, the CDR3 is TGTGCCAGCAGCCTTGGACAGAGGTATGGCTACACCTTC.

The J gene is TRBJ2-2, the V gene TRBV29-1, with unresolved D. CDR1 and CDR2 from the germline V gene are SQVTM and ANQGSEA. The CDR3 has 14 residues. Trimming pared 3 bases from V and 2 bases from J, leaving 10 bases between. CDR3 in amino acids: CSVEGRLNTGELFF. In DNA form, the CDR3 reads TGCAGCGTTGAGGGCAGGCTTAACACCGGGGAGCTGTTTTTT.

This chain joins TRBV18 and TRBJ1-2; 9 bases line up with TRBD1. The CDR3 runs 15 residues. Germline-derived CDR1 and CDR2 are KGHSH and LQKENI. Trimming took 11 bases from V and 3 from J; bases not matched to a gene: 13. CDR3 in amino acids: CASARGQGVYYGYTF. The CDR3 DNA sequence: TGTGCCTCAGCTAGGGGACAGGGAGTGTACTATGGCTACACCTTC.